The 17 T cell receptor beta chains in this list originate from one sample, sequenced in a study of Ad26.COV2.S vaccination and SARS-CoV-2 variants. Treatment denoted: around 19 received Ad26.COV2.S at low or high dose, single or two shots; about 5 received placebo; per-sample allocation not given. Sampling occurred on day 63 after the first vaccine or placebo injection. Measured with immunoSEQ multiplex PCR; TCRdb has only the in-frame clones, and not every one. Altogether roughly 390,000 clones are present, approximately 91% being singletons, with the ten largest covering under 3.5%. This sample comprised peripheral blood, obtained in a trial of Ad26.COV2.S vaccine versus placebo. The receptors shown here come from a person between 18 and 60 years old who received the Ad26.COV2.S COVID-19 vaccine or a placebo.

The rearrangement links TRBV6-5 to TRBJ1-4, with D possibly matching TRBD1 (5 bases). V gave up 8 bases and J gave up 5 bases, with 12 bases separating them. CDR3 length equals 13 residues. Per germline, CDR1 MNHEY and CDR2 SVGAGI. CDR3 loop: CASSQGVNEKLFF. In nucleotides, the CDR3 is TGTGCCAGCTCTCAGGGAGTGAATGAAAAACTGTTTTTT.

V gene TRBV5-4 combines with J gene TRBJ1-4; 9 bases agree with TRBD1. CDR1 is SGHNT, CDR2 YYREEE, per germline (reference sequence). CDR3 size: 14 residues. V dropped 3 bases and J dropped 8; count of bases not matched to a gene: 5. The CDR3 DNA follows: TGTGCCAGCAGCTGGGGGACAGGGAACGAAAAACTGTTTTTT. It yields the protein CASSWGTGNEKLFF.

This clone was recorded once. The rearrangement uses TRBV2 and TRBJ2-7; maybe TRBD2 (5 bases). The CDR3 has 14 amino acids. The germline gives CDR1 SNHLY, CDR2 FYNNEI. V lost 2 bases and J lost 2, with 10 bases in between. The CDR3: CASSESSGAYEQYF. Here the CDR3 DNA reads TGTGCCAGCAGTGAATCCAGCGGAGCCTACGAGCAGTACTTC.

The V call is TRBV29-1, the J call TRBJ1-1; 7 bases match TRBD1. The CDR3 is 12 residues long. Germline V gene sequence: CDR1 SQVTM, CDR2 ANQGSEA. Unmatched junction bases numbered 5, after V lost 6 bases and J lost 4 bases. The CDR3 DNA follows: TGCAGCGTACTCGCAGGGGGCACTGAAGCTTTCTTT. Translation: CSVLAGGTEAFF.

The chain has TRBV30 and TRBJ2-3, with TRBD1 identical over 7 bases. In germline, CDR1 is GTSNPN, CDR2 SVGIG (reference sequence). V dropped 0 bases and J dropped 5; count of bases not matched to a gene: 8. The length of the CDR3 is 15 residues. The CDR3 coding sequence is TGTGCCTGGAGTGTGGGGCAGGGGGAAATAGATACGCAGTATTTT. It specifies CAWSVGQGEIDTQYF.

The genes are TRBV9 and TRBJ1-2; the D gene is possibly TRBD1 (5 bases). The CDR3 has 15 residues. CDR1 SGDLS and CDR2 YYNGEE come from the germline V gene. V was pared by 4 bases and J by 3 bases, with 16 bases between. The CDR3 coding sequence is TGTGCCAGCAGCCCGCGAGGGGCGAGAGACTATGGCTACACCTTC. This translates into CASSPRGARDYGYTF.

Concerning this clone: This CDR3 is also generated by other DNA sequences in the sample. The rearrangement joins TRBV7-9 to TRBJ1-1; no reliable D call. Germline V gene sequence: CDR1 SEHNR, CDR2 FQNEAQ (reference sequence). The CDR3 spans 12 residues. V lost 1 base and J 3 bases, leaving 3 bases between the germline ends. In nucleotides, the CDR3 is TGTGCCAGCAGCTTAGGGTACACTGAAGCTTTCTTT. Amino acids: CASSLGYTEAFF.

This chain links TRBV15 with TRBJ2-7; D call uncertain. Trimming removed 0 bases at V and 1 base at J, with 7 bases between. The CDR3 is made up of 14 amino acids. Germline CDR1 and CDR2: LNHNV and YYDKDF (reference sequence). CDR3 sequence reads: CATSRDRVSYEQYF. The CDR3 nucleotides read TGTGCCACCAGCAGAGATCGGGTTTCCTACGAGCAGTACTTC.

In DNA form, the CDR3 reads TGTGCCAGCACCGGACTAGCGGTCCTTAGGGATACGCAGTATTTT. It encodes CASTGLAVLRDTQYF. This chain links TRBV2 with TRBJ2-3; 10 bases map to TRBD2. CDR1 is SNHLY and CDR2 is FYNNEI in the germline V gene. This CDR3 comprises 15 residues. J gave up 6 bases and V 7 bases, and 10 bases lay outside the gene matches. Based on the CDR3 plus reference TRBV2 and TRBJ2-3, the full variable domain is EPEVTQTPSHQVTQMGQEVILRCVPISNHLYFYWYRQILGQKVEFLVSFYNNEISEKSEIFDDQFSVERPDGSNFTLKIRSTKLEDSAMYFCASTGLAVLRDTQYFGPGTRLTVL.

This clone showed up just a few times. The gene calls are TRBV20-1 and TRBJ1-2; TRBD1 is a possible D gene (6 bases). This CDR3 spans 11 amino acids. V lost 2 bases and J lost 8, with 9 bases in between. Germline V gives CDR1 DFQATT, CDR2 SNEGSKA (reference sequence). The CDR3 region is CSARQGNGYTF. CDR3 coding DNA: TGCAGTGCTAGACAGGGGAACGGCTACACCTTC.

The rearrangement uses TRBV4-3 and TRBJ2-7, with a weak D call TRBD1 (6 bases). Germline CDR1 is LGHNA and CDR2 is YSLEER. Trimming cost V 1 base and J 0 bases, with 10 bases left between them. The CDR3 is 15 residues long. The CDR3 spells CASSQATGLSYEQYF. The CDR3 nucleotides read TGCGCCAGCAGCCAAGCAACAGGGCTCTCCTACGAGCAGTACTTC.

The chain links TRBV7-2 to TRBJ2-3, with a tentative D call TRBD1 (6 bases). The V end lost 5 bases, the J end lost 5 bases, and 14 bases lay between the germline ends. CDR3 size: 14 residues. Germline CDR1 is SGHTA and CDR2 is FQGNSA. CDR3 protein: CASSQNRVGDTQYF. Here the CDR3 DNA reads TGTGCCAGCAGCCAGAACAGGGTCGGAGATACGCAGTATTTT.

The rearrangement uses TRBV4-2 and TRBJ2-1; D may be TRBD1 or TRBD2 (6 bases each). CDR1 and CDR2 (germline): LGHNA, YNFKEQ. V lost 4 bases and J lost 8, with 30 bases in between. This CDR3 has 19 amino acids. CDR3 protein: CASSRLTYLGGPSIDEQFF. The CDR3 DNA reads TGTGCCAGCAGCCGACTAACATACCTTGGGGGGCCCAGCATTGATGAGCAGTTCTTC.

The CDR3 nucleotides read TGTGCCAGCAGCTTTGGTGTCAGGGAGGGCACTGAAGCTTTCTTT. Translation: CASSFGVREGTEAFF. The rearrangement links TRBV5-8 to TRBJ1-1; the D gene is possibly TRBD1 (5 bases). The V end lost 2 bases, the J end lost 4 bases, and 15 bases lay between the germline ends. This CDR3 has 15 amino acids. Looked up from germline, CDR1 is SGHTS and CDR2 is YDEGEE.

V is TRBV7-6 and J is TRBJ1-2; D is undetermined. V was cut by 5 bases and J by 2 bases, with 12 bases left in between. Germline V gene data show CDR1 as SGHVS and CDR2 as FNYEAQ. This CDR3 region has 14 residues. The CDR3 is CASSPASSNYGYTF. The CDR3 DNA sequence: TGTGCCAGCAGCCCGGCGTCCAGCAACTATGGCTACACCTTC.

CDR3 sequence reads: CASTHSLLRGRLYNSPLHF. The CDR3 region has the DNA TGTGCCAGCACCCACTCCCTCCTCAGGGGGCGCCTCTATAATTCACCCCTCCACTTT. The chain employs TRBV3-1 (or the pseudogene TRBV3-2) and TRBJ1-6; 8 nucleotides align to TRBD1. With 7 bases clipped from V and 3 bases from J, the junction kept 17 bases outside the gene matches. The CDR3 is made up of 19 amino acids. Germline V gives CDR1 LGHDT, CDR2 YNNKEL (reference sequence).

The chain has TRBV11-1 and TRBJ1-2, with D uncertain. Trimming removed 5 bases from V and 2 bases from J, with 18 bases in between. This CDR3 is built from 16 residues. The germline V gene encodes CDR1 SGHAT and CDR2 FQDESV (reference sequence). CDR3 sequence (DNA): TGTGCCAGCAGCCAAGGACCGCCACAGAGGAACTATGGCTACACCTTC. Protein product: CASSQGPPQRNYGYTF.